These 17 T cell receptor beta chains were all obtained from the same sample, sequenced in a study of shared clonotypes between healthy human individuals. Libraries were prepared by immunoSEQ multiplex PCR; TCRdb keeps only in-frame clonotypes and omits some of them. The table includes approximately 500,000 clones, roughly 80% detected once. Sequencing used PBMCs. All receptors derive from a woman aged 40 to 50 in good health. Some clones in this sample may be carry-over from other donors' samples.

The chain has TRBV7-9 and TRBJ2-3, with 9 positions matching TRBD1. Germline-derived CDR1 and CDR2 are SEHNR and FQNEAQ (reference sequence). Trimming removed 4 bases from V and 2 bases from J; junction bases left unmatched: 4. The CDR3 sequence is 15 residues long. CDR3 amino acids: CASSSGTGYTDTQYF. The CDR3 region has the DNA TGTGCCAGCAGCTCCGGGACAGGGTACACAGATACGCAGTATTTT.

As to this clone: It differs at one base from a far larger clone, so likely a read error. The chain recombines TRBV30 with TRBJ2-5, with D possibly being TRBD1 (6 bases). The CDR3 sequence is 13 residues long. Germline CDR1 is GTSNPN and CDR2 is SVGIG (reference sequence). Trimming pared 6 bases from V and 4 bases from J, leaving 15 bases between. The CDR3, as DNA: TGTGCCTGTAACAGGGAGTTTGGAGAGACCCAGTACTTC. It specifies CACNREFGETQYF.

The chain uses TRBV5-8 and TRBJ2-3; D gene unclear. There are 15 residues in the CDR3. Trimming took off 4 bases at V and 6 bases at J, with 18 bases between the two ends. CDR1 is SGHTS and CDR2 is YDEGEE in the germline V gene. The CDR3 nucleotides are TGTGCCAGCAGCGCCGGCCAGGTTGATTTGGATACGCAGTATTTT. Translation: CASSAGQVDLDTQYF.

The table lists this clone with a count of one. The V call is TRBV5-1, the J call TRBJ2-1; maybe TRBD1 (6 bases). This CDR3 contains 16 residues. CDR1 and CDR2 (germline): SGHRS, YFSETQ. Trimming shortened V by 4 bases and J by 6 bases, and 20 bases separated the two germline ends. The DNA of the CDR3 is TGCGCCAGCAGCGCCCTGACTACGACAGGACTCAATGAGCAGTTCTTC. Amino acids: CASSALTTTGLNEQFF.

The chain joins TRBV4-1 to TRBJ2-3, with D maybe TRBD2 (5 bases). V lost 4 bases, J lost 1 base, and 9 bases lay in between. This CDR3 is built from 14 residues. CDR1 and CDR2 (germline): MGHRA, YSYEKL. The CDR3 coding sequence is TGCGCCAGCAGCCCCGACTACCGCACAGATACGCAGTATTTT. It specifies CASSPDYRTDTQYF.

Comments on this clone: The likely explanation is a read error, given a far larger clone one base away. Other nucleotide sequences in the sample specify the same CDR3. This chain joins TRBV30 and TRBJ2-7, with D unclear. The CDR3 length is 13 residues. V lost 3 bases, J lost 2 bases, and 11 bases lay in between. Germline CDR1 is GTSNPN and CDR2 is SVGIG (reference sequence). The CDR3 DNA sequence: TGTGCCTGGAGCCGTGACACCCCCTACGAGCAGTACTTC. This encodes CAWSRDTPYEQYF.

This clone was recorded once. This rearrangement joins TRBV5-6 to TRBJ2-7; 11 bases align to TRBD1. Germline V lookup: CDR1 SGHDT, CDR2 YYEEEE. With V trimmed by 5 bases and J by 3 bases, 4 bases remained unmatched. CDR3 length: 14 amino acids. Here the CDR3 DNA reads TGTGCCAGCAGAAGCGGGACAGGGGGCTACGAGCAGTACTTC. Amino acids: CASRSGTGGYEQYF.

In this sample, this clone turned up once. The CDR3 loop reads CASSPLGDEQYF. CDR3 sequence (DNA): TGTGCCAGCAGCCCTTTAGGGGACGAGCAGTACTTC. The V and J genes are TRBV11-2 and TRBJ2-7; D is possibly TRBD1 (5 bases). CDR1 is SGHAT and CDR2 is FQNNGV in the germline V gene. The CDR3 is 12 residues long. Trimming cost V 5 bases and J 5 bases, with 10 bases left between them. Full variable domain (outside the CDR3, taken from reference TRBV11-2 and TRBJ2-7): EAGVAQSPRYKIIEKRQSVAFWCNPISGHATLYWYQQILGQGPKLLIQFQNNGVVDDSQLPKDRFSAERLKGVDSTLKIQPAKLEDSAVYLCASSPLGDEQYFGPGTRLTVT.

The chain couples TRBV7-6 to TRBJ2-1; 14 nucleotides align to TRBD2. Looked up from germline, CDR1 is SGHVS and CDR2 is FNYEAQ. The V gene end was trimmed by 5 bases and the J gene end by 8 bases; junction bases not matched to a gene: 11. This CDR3 region has 17 residues. DNA for the CDR3: TGTGCCAGCAGCCGCGGGACTAGCGGGAGTCTCTTGGATGAGCAGTTCTTC. Its translation is CASSRGTSGSLLDEQFF.

As concerns this clone: This likely came from a read error, as a far larger clone is one base away. The chain uses TRBV6-5 and TRBJ2-1, with D perhaps matching TRBD2 (6 bases). This CDR3 is built from 14 residues. Trimming took off 2 bases at V and 7 bases at J, with 12 bases between the two ends. Per germline, CDR1 MNHEY and CDR2 SVGAGI. CDR3 in DNA: TGTGCCAGCAGTTACCCGGGGGATGGGAATGAGCAGTTCTTC. It encodes CASSYPGDGNEQFF.

The chain is built from TRBV5-1 and TRBJ1-4; TRBD1 might be the D (5 bases). In germline, CDR1 is SGHRS, CDR2 YFSETQ. The CDR3 consists of 16 residues. Trimming removed 2 bases from V and 0 bases from J, with 11 bases in between. The chain's CDR3 is CASSLRGTATNEKLFF. CDR3 in DNA: TGCGCCAGCAGCTTAAGGGGAACTGCAACTAATGAAAAACTGTTTTTT.

This clone was seen a single time. A read error may be the cause here, since a much bigger clone is one base away. Other DNA sequences from this sample encode an identical CDR3 as well. The V gene is TRBV29-1, the J gene TRBJ1-2; D unresolved. The CDR3 length is 13 residues. Germline V gene lookup returns CDR1 SQVTM and CDR2 ANQGSEA. The CDR3 loop is CSVEDRRVGGYTF. CDR3 in DNA: TGCAGCGTTGAAGACCGGAGGGTAGGTGGCTACACTTTC.

This sequence joins TRBV6-5 and TRBJ2-2, with D unresolved. The CDR3 consists of 14 residues. Germline V gene data show CDR1 as MNHEY and CDR2 as SVGAGI. Trimming took off 5 bases at V and 4 bases at J, with 11 bases between the two ends. Written as DNA, the CDR3 is TGTGCCAGCAGTGTAAGGCGTGGCACCGGGGAGCTGTTTTTT. Its translation: CASSVRRGTGELFF.

The genes are TRBV7-2 and TRBJ1-2; D call uncertain. The V gene lost 5 bases and the J gene lost 5 bases, with 15 bases spanning the gap. The CDR3 is 14 residues long. The germline CDR1 and CDR2 sequences are SGHTA and FQGNSA. The CDR3 DNA follows: TGTGCCAGCAGCACTGGACCTTCCGGATATGGCTACACCTTC. This codes for CASSTGPSGYGYTF.

This chain connects TRBV28 to TRBJ2-1; possibly TRBD1 or TRBD2 for D (7 bases each). V lost 6 bases and J 7 bases, leaving 16 bases between the germline ends. This CDR3 contains 14 residues. Per the germline V gene, CDR1 is MDHEN and CDR2 is SYDVKM. CDR3 sequence reads: CASSLPGGGNEQFF. The CDR3 DNA is TGTGCCAGCAGCCTCCCAGGGGGAGGGAATGAGCAGTTCTTC.

The rearrangement links TRBV2 to TRBJ2-1; 13 nucleotides align to TRBD2. The length of the CDR3 is 15 residues. The germline V gene encodes CDR1 SNHLY and CDR2 FYNNEI. The junction had 8 bases not matched to a gene; V was cut back by 8 bases and J by 7 bases. The CDR3 DNA reads as TGTGCCAGCGGCCCAGGACTAGCGGGAGTTAATGAGCAGTTCTTC. This encodes CASGPGLAGVNEQFF.

The V gene is TRBV29-1, the J gene TRBJ2-3; no definite D call. Germline V gives CDR1 SQVTM, CDR2 ANQGSEA. Trimming removed 5 bases at V and 1 base at J, with 10 bases between. The CDR3 contains 13 residues. CDR3 region: CSVPLSGTDTQYF. The CDR3 DNA is TGCAGCGTTCCCCTGAGCGGCACAGATACGCAGTATTTT.